The table lists the clone carrying this TCR beta chain with a few counts. Its antigen remains unknown. This was a deep-level run. Template amounts of about 270 ng DNA, 25,000 to 35,000 T cell genomes, were employed in unsorted PBMC replicate PCRs. Using immunoSEQ multiplex PCR, the repertoire was profiled, and TCRdb retains in-frame clones only, with some absent. The sample carries some 470,000 clones, 76% recorded once. The data derive from a study of shared clonotypes between healthy human individuals. Findings and limits, study-wide: Tissue TCR repertoires likely differ from these blood-only repertoires.

V lost 3 bases to trimming and J lost 6 bases, with 14 bases between them. Looked up from germline, CDR1 is ENHRY and CDR2 is SYGVKD. CDR3 length equals 14 residues. This clonotype originated in a woman in her thirties or forties in good health. Some clones in this sample may be carry-over from other donors' samples. The V call is TRBV10-3, the J call TRBJ1-2; D may be TRBD1 (5 bases). Sequencing was done on a sample of PBMCs. The CDR3 reads CAISDRGTADGYTF. In DNA, the CDR3 is TGTGCCATCAGTGATAGAGGGACGGCGGATGGCTACACCTTC.